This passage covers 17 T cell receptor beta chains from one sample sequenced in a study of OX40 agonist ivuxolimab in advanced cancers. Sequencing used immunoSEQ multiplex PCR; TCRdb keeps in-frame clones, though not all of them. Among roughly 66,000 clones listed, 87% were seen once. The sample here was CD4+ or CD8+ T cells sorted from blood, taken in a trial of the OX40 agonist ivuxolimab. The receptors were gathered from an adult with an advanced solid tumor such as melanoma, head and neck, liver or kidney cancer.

CDR3 nucleotide sequence: TGTGCCAGCTCACCAAGGCGGGCTAGCGGAGCTAGCACAGATACGCAGTATTTT. This translates into CASSPRRASGASTDTQYF. V is TRBV18 and J is TRBJ2-3, with 7 bases lining up with TRBD2. V was clipped by 2 bases and J by 0 bases; unmatched bases: 11. Germline V CDR1 and CDR2: KGHSH, LQKENI. The CDR3 runs 18 residues.

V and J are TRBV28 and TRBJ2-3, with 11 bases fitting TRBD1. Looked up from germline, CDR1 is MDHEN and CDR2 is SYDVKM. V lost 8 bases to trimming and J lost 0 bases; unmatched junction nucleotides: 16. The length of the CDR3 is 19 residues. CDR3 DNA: TGTGCCAGCGATAGGACAGGGGGCTACACCATGACTAGCACAGATACGCAGTATTTT. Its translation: CASDRTGGYTMTSTDTQYF.

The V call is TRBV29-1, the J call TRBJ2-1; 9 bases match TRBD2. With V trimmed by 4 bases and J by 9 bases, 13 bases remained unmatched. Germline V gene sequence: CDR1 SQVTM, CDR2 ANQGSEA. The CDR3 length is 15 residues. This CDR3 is CSVALSSGRIVEQFF. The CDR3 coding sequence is TGCAGCGTTGCCCTTTCAAGCGGGAGGATCGTTGAGCAGTTCTTC.

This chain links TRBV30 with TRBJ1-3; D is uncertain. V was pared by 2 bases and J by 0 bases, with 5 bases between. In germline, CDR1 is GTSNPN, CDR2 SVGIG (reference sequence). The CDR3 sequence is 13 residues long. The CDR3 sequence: CAWSQISGNTIYF. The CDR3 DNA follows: TGTGCCTGGAGTCAAATCTCTGGAAACACCATATATTTT.

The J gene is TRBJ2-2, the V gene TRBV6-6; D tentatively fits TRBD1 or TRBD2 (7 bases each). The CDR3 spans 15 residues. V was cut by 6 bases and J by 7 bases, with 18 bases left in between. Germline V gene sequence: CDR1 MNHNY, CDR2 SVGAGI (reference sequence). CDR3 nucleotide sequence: TGTGCCAGCAGCTCTAGACAGGGAGGGATCGGGGAGCTGTTTTTT. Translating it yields CASSSRQGGIGELFF.

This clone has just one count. The CDR3 DNA follows: TGTGCCAGCACCCAGAGGAGGGATCAAGGCACTGAAGCTTTCTTT. Protein sequence: CASTQRRDQGTEAFF. The chain is built from TRBV6-1 and TRBJ1-1, with D unresolved. The CDR3 contains 15 residues. Germline loops: CDR1 MNHNS, CDR2 SASEGT. The V end was cut by 7 bases, the J end by 4 bases, with 19 bases between.

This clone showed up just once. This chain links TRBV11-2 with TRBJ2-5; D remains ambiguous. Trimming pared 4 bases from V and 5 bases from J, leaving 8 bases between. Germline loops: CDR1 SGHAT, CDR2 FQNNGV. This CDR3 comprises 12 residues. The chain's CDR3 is CASSSAGETQYF. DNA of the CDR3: TGTGCCAGCAGCTCGGCCGGGGAGACCCAGTACTTC.

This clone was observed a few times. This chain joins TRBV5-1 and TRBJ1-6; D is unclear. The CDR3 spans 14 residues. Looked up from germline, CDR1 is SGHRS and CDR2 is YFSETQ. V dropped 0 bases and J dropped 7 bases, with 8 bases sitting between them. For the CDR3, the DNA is TGCGCCAGCAGCTTGGTAGGTGAGAATTCACCCCTCCACTTT. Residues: CASSLVGENSPLHF.

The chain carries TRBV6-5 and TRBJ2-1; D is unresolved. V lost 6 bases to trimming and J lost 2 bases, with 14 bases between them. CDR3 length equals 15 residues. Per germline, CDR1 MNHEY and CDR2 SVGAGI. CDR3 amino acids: CASSNRVGPYNEQFF. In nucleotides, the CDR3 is TGTGCCAGCAGCAATCGGGTCGGACCCTACAATGAGCAGTTCTTC.

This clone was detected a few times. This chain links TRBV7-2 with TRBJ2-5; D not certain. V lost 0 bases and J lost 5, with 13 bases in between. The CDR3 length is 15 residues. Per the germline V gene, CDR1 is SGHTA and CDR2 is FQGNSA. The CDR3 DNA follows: TGTGCCAGCAGCTTAGCGCTAAGAGGAGAGGAGACCCAGTACTTC. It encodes CASSLALRGEETQYF.

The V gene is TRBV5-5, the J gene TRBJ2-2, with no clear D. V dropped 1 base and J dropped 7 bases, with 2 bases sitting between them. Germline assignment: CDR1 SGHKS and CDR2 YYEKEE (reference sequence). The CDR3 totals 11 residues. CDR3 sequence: CASSLIGELFF. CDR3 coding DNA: TGTGCCAGCAGCTTGATCGGGGAGCTGTTTTTT.

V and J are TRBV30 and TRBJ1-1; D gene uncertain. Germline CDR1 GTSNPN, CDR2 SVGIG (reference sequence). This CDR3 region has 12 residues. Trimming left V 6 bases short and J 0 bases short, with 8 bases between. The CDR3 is CACFRLNTEAFF. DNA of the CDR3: TGTGCCTGTTTCCGTTTGAACACTGAAGCTTTCTTT.

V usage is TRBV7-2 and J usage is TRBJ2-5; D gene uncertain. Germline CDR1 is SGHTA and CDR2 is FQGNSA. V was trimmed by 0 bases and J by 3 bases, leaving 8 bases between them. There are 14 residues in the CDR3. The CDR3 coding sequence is TGTGCCAGCAGCTTAGCGAACTGGGAAGAGACCCAGTACTTC. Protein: CASSLANWEETQYF.

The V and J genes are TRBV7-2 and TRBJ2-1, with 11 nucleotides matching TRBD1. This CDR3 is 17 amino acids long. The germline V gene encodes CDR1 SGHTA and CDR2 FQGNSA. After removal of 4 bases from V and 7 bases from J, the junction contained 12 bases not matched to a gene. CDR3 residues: CASSSRVLDRGLNEQFF. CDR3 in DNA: TGTGCCAGCAGCTCCCGTGTGTTGGACAGGGGGCTAAATGAGCAGTTCTTC.

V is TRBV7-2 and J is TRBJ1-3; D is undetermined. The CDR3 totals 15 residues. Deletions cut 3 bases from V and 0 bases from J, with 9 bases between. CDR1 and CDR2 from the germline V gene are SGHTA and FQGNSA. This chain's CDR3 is CASSFSFTSGNTIYF. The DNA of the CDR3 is TGTGCCAGCAGCTTCAGCTTTACCTCTGGAAACACCATATATTTT. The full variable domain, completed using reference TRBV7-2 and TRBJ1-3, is GAGVSQSPSNKVTEKGKDVELRCDPISGHTALYWYRQSLGQGLEFLIYFQGNSAPDKSGLPSDRFSAERTGGSVSTLTIQRTQQEDSAVYLCASSFSFTSGNTIYFGEGSWLTVV.

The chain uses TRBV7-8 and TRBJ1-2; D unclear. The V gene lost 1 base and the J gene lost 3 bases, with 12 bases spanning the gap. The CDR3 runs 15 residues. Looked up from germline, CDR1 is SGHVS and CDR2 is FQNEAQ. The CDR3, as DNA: TGTGCCAGCAGCTTAGTTTTGGGGAAAGACTATGGCTACACCTTC. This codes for CASSLVLGKDYGYTF.

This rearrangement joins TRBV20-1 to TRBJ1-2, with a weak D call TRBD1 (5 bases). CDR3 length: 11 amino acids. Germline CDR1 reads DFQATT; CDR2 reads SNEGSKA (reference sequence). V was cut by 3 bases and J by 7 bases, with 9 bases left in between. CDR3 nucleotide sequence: TGCAGTGCTAGCCTCAGGGCTGGCTACACCTTC. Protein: CSASLRAGYTF.